Below are 9 T cell receptor beta chains sequenced from a single sample in a study of a mutant IDH1 vaccine in newly diagnosed glioma. These receptors have no known antigen. The repertoire was sequenced with immunoSEQ multiplex PCR; TCRdb's copy has only in-frame clones and lacks some. The sample consists of approximately 50,000 clones, roughly 90% of them appearing once. Described time point: week 35, safety follow-up. It was 300 ug of mutant IDH1 20-mer peptide that made up each vaccine dose, given with topical imiquimod. The input for sequencing was PBMCs, taken from a glioma patient whose treatment included an IDH1 peptide vaccine. The receptors originated from a man in his forties or fifties with glioma.

The chain uses TRBV28 and TRBJ2-3; unclear D gene. The CDR3 contains 12 residues. From germline, CDR1 is MDHEN and CDR2 SYDVKM. V was shortened by 5 bases and J by 0 bases, with 3 bases between the two germline ends. CDR3 loop: CASSLSTDTQYF. CDR3 DNA: TGTGCCAGCAGTCTTAGCACAGATACGCAGTATTTT. The full variable domain, with the rest looked up from reference TRBV28 and TRBJ2-3, is DVKVTQSSRYLVKRTGEKVFLECVQDMDHENMFWYRQDPGLGLRLIYFSYDVKMKEKGDIPEGYSVSREKKERFSLILESASTNQTSMYLCASSLSTDTQYFGPGTRLTVL.

The CDR3 spells CASSERGYAYEQYF. DNA for the CDR3: TGTGCCAGCAGTGAAAGGGGGTACGCCTACGAGCAGTACTTC. V is TRBV6-1 and J is TRBJ2-7; D might be TRBD1 (6 bases). V was clipped by 2 bases and J by 2 bases, with 10 bases between them. This CDR3 contains 14 residues. CDR1 and CDR2 from the germline V gene are MNHNS and SASEGT.

This sequence joins TRBV6-5 and TRBJ2-3; TRBD2 matches at 8 bases. This CDR3 spans 14 amino acids. J was trimmed by 2 bases and V by 8 bases; bases with no gene match: 6. Germline V gene data show CDR1 as MNHEY and CDR2 as SVGAGI. CDR3 bases: TGTGCCAGCCGGGGGGGGAAAACCACAGATACGCAGTATTTT. Amino acid sequence: CASRGGKTTDTQYF.

The chain recombines TRBV12-5 with TRBJ2-2; possible D gene TRBD2, 6 bases. Germline CDR1 reads LGHNT; CDR2 reads FRNRAP. The length of the CDR3 is 15 residues. Deletions cut 7 bases from V and 6 bases from J, with 18 bases between. The CDR3 region has the DNA TGTGCTAGTGCCAGGACGGACACGGGGGCCGGGGAGCTGTTTTTT. Amino acid sequence: CASARTDTGAGELFF.

The chain joins TRBV6-5 to TRBJ1-3; D perhaps matches TRBD1 (5 bases). The germline gives CDR1 MNHEY, CDR2 SVGAGI. This CDR3 is 11 amino acids long. V gave up 7 bases and J gave up 9 bases, with 10 bases separating them. The CDR3, as DNA: TGTGCCAGCACGCGGGGGACCACCATATATTTT. As protein: CASTRGTTIYF.

With respect to this clone: Other DNA sequences in this specimen translate into the identical CDR3. The chain recombines TRBV5-1 with TRBJ2-3, with 8 bases identical to TRBD2. Germline V gives CDR1 SGHRS, CDR2 YFSETQ. The CDR3 runs to 14 residues. V was pared by 2 bases and J by 2 bases, with 1 base of the junction left unmatched. The CDR3 bases are TGCGCCAGCAGCTTTAGCGGGAACACAGATACGCAGTATTTT. This translates into CASSFSGNTDTQYF.

This chain's CDR3 is CASSLWPFTGGEQYF. CDR3 in DNA: TGTGCCAGTAGCCTCTGGCCCTTCACGGGAGGCGAGCAGTACTTC. This chain links TRBV19 with TRBJ2-7; 7 bases map to TRBD2. The trim removed 6 bases at V and 6 bases at J, leaving 14 bases unmatched. The germline CDR1 and CDR2 sequences are LNHDA and SQIVND (reference sequence). The CDR3 is 15 amino acids. The whole variable domain, remainder taken from reference TRBV19 and TRBJ2-7, is DGGITQSPKYLFRKEGQNVTLSCEQNLNHDAMYWYRQDPGQGLRLIYYSQIVNDFQKGDIAEGYSVSREKKESFPLTVTSAQKNPTAFYLCASSLWPFTGGEQYFGPGTRLTVT.

This clone has only one observation. The genes are TRBV28 and TRBJ2-3, with a weak D call TRBD2 (5 bases). Germline-derived CDR1 and CDR2 are MDHEN and SYDVKM. The V gene lost 0 bases and the J gene lost 3 bases, with 13 bases spanning the gap. The CDR3 is 16 amino acids. The CDR3 DNA follows: TGTGCCAGCAGTTTATGGAGGGCCCTTTTTACAGATACGCAGTATTTT. Translated, it gives CASSLWRALFTDTQYF.

This clone was seen only once. The chain links TRBV5-6 to TRBJ1-1; D uncertain. The CDR3 runs to 13 residues. CDR1 and CDR2 (germline): SGHDT, YYEEEE. The V end was cut by 0 bases, the J end by 5 bases, with 8 bases between. CDR3 amino acids: CASSLAYGTEAFF. CDR3 nucleotide sequence: TGTGCCAGCAGCTTGGCGTATGGAACTGAAGCTTTCTTT.